This TCR beta chain came from a study of T cell responses to AZD1222 COVID-19 vaccine. Overall study: Second-dose intervals of approximately 4 or approximately 12 weeks were pooled. Study results and caveats: In the spike-specific TCR repertoire, nearly half reportedly target unmutated variant regions. An increase in Spike-specific TCR breadth and depth was observed after two AZD1222 doses.

Points on this clone: The antigen is unknown.

Profiled with immunoSEQ multiplex PCR; TCRdb holds only in-frame clones, not every one. This table has 180,000 or so clones, 90% to 95% appearing once. The CDR3 is made up of 12 amino acids. Germline V lookup: CDR1 MNHEY, CDR2 SVGAGI. With 11 bases clipped from V and 3 bases from J, the junction kept 7 bases outside the gene matches. Sequences were derived from peripheral blood, sampled on day 0 of AZD1222 vaccination. The sequence derives from an adult in good health. This chain connects TRBV6-5 to TRBJ2-7, with TRBD1 matching 7 bases. CDR3 region: CALGQSGYEQYF. The CDR3 DNA reads as TGTGCCTTGGGACAGTCCGGCTACGAGCAGTACTTC.